These 26 T cell receptor beta chains originate from one sample sequenced in a study of blood T cell repertoires in COVID-19. Only in-frame clones appear in the TCRdb table, and some are missing; sequencing was by immunoSEQ multiplex PCR. This sample yields just over 650,000 clones, of which approximately 90% are seen a single time; roughly 0.25% belongs to the top ten. Material: peripheral blood. These TCRs come from a woman younger than 35 with acute or convalescent COVID-19.

This clone has just a few counts. The gene calls are TRBV7-9 and TRBJ2-7; D is perhaps TRBD2 (5 bases). This CDR3 is 17 amino acids long. V dropped 4 bases and J dropped 0 bases, with 19 bases sitting between them. Germline V gene lookup returns CDR1 SEHNR and CDR2 FQNEAQ (reference sequence). In nucleotides, the CDR3 is TGTGCCAGCAGCTCCCACCTACTAGGCCGCCCCTCCTACGAGCAGTACTTC. This gives the protein CASSSHLLGRPSYEQYF.

The chain couples TRBV28 to TRBJ1-1, with D unclear. The CDR3 spans 13 residues. V was trimmed by 7 bases and J by 4 bases, leaving 13 bases between them. The germline gives CDR1 MDHEN, CDR2 SYDVKM. The CDR3 loop is CASNVVRGTEAFF. The CDR3 DNA follows: TGTGCCAGCAATGTAGTTCGGGGCACTGAAGCTTTCTTT.

This clone came up a few times. The CDR3 loop reads CATKQGANEQYF. For the CDR3, the DNA is TGTGCCACCAAACAGGGGGCAAACGAGCAGTACTTC. The chain has TRBV28 and TRBJ2-7; 9 nucleotides agree with TRBD1. CDR1 and CDR2 from the germline V gene are MDHEN and SYDVKM. This CDR3 spans 12 amino acids. The V segment lost 10 bases and the J segment 5 bases; nucleotides outside the gene matches: 6.

This clone was counted once. Other nucleotide sequences in the sample specify the same CDR3. The chain links TRBV6-5 to TRBJ1-5, with D possibly matching TRBD1 (6 bases). Trimming left V 6 bases short and J 2 bases short, with 8 bases between. CDR3 length: 13 amino acids. Germline V lookup: CDR1 MNHEY, CDR2 SVGAGI. The CDR3, as DNA: TGTGCCAGCAGGCGGACAGGCAATCAGCCCCAGCATTTT. Its translation is CASRRTGNQPQHF.

This clone is a singleton in its sample. The V call is TRBV19, the J call TRBJ2-7, with 8 bases matching TRBD2. From germline, CDR1 is LNHDA and CDR2 SQIVND (reference sequence). The ends lost 8 bases at V and 5 bases at J; junction bases unmatched: 17. CDR3 size: 16 residues. Here the CDR3 DNA reads TGTGCCAGTCGGGCAGCGGGGGAGGGCCGATACGACGAGCAGTACTTC. It encodes CASRAAGEGRYDEQYF. The whole variable domain, filled in from reference TRBV19 and TRBJ2-7, reads DGGITQSPKYLFRKEGQNVTLSCEQNLNHDAMYWYRQDPGQGLRLIYYSQIVNDFQKGDIAEGYSVSREKKESFPLTVTSAQKNPTAFYLCASRAAGEGRYDEQYFGPGTRLTVT.

The chain links TRBV6-5 to TRBJ1-2; 10 nucleotides line up with TRBD1. CDR3 length equals 12 residues. The V gene end was trimmed by 7 bases and the J gene end by 6 bases; junction bases not matched to a gene: 2. The germline gives CDR1 MNHEY, CDR2 SVGAGI. The CDR3 here is CASKDRGNGYTF. The CDR3 DNA sequence: TGTGCCAGCAAGGACAGGGGGAATGGCTACACCTTC.

A remark on this clone: Other DNA sequences from this sample encode an identical CDR3 as well. This chain uses TRBV15 with TRBJ2-7, with 9 bases identical to TRBD1. This CDR3 comprises 13 residues. Germline values: CDR1 LNHNV, CDR2 YYDKDF (reference sequence). J gave up 1 base and V 6 bases, and 1 base lay outside the gene matches. In DNA, the CDR3 is TGTGCCACCAGAGACAGGGGGTCCTACGAGCAGTACTTC. It encodes CATRDRGSYEQYF.

The chain recombines TRBV18 with TRBJ1-2; D gene ambiguous. Germline CDR1 KGHSH, CDR2 LQKENI. V lost 6 bases and J 6 bases, leaving 8 bases between the germline ends. The CDR3 runs 11 residues. The CDR3 spells CASSLGDGYTF. In DNA form, the CDR3 reads TGTGCCAGCTCCCTCGGGGATGGCTACACCTTC.

A single count supports this clone. V is TRBV7-2 and J is TRBJ2-1; TRBD2 matches 7 bases. Germline trimming cut 0 bases from V and 3 bases from J; bases unmatched to any gene: 5. The CDR3 totals 16 residues. CDR1 and CDR2 (germline): SGHTA, FQGNSA. In nucleotides, the CDR3 is TGTGCCAGCAGCTTAGCGCTTAGCGGGCGCTACAATGAGCAGTTCTTC. Protein product: CASSLALSGRYNEQFF.

The chain carries TRBV4-1 and TRBJ2-7; D is perhaps TRBD1 (6 bases). Trimming shortened V by 5 bases and J by 2 bases, and 13 bases separated the two germline ends. Germline lookup yields CDR1 MGHRA and CDR2 YSYEKL. CDR3 length: 14 residues. CDR3 nucleotides: TGCGCCAGCAGCTTTAATGACAGGACCTACGAGCAGTACTTC. It specifies CASSFNDRTYEQYF.

This chain joins TRBV4-1 and TRBJ1-2, with TRBD1 identical over 10 bases. The CDR3 has 14 amino acids. The ends lost 5 bases at V and 5 bases at J; junction bases unmatched: 5. Germline values: CDR1 MGHRA, CDR2 YSYEKL. The CDR3 is CASSFGQGEYGYTF. DNA for the CDR3: TGCGCCAGCAGCTTTGGACAGGGGGAGTATGGCTACACCTTC.

The chain links TRBV6-5 to TRBJ2-7; TRBD1 aligns across 9 bases. J lost 5 bases, V lost 6 bases, and 8 bases had no gene match. The CDR3 is made up of 14 amino acids. The germline CDR1 and CDR2 sequences are MNHEY and SVGAGI. This CDR3 reads CASSYRGRVNEQYF. In nucleotides, the CDR3 is TGTGCCAGCAGCTACAGGGGGCGCGTGAACGAGCAGTACTTC.

The genes are TRBV7-3 and TRBJ2-7, with D maybe TRBD1 (5 bases). CDR1 and CDR2 from the germline V gene are SGHTA and FQGTGA. This CDR3 contains 14 residues. V dropped 5 bases and J dropped 2 bases, with 13 bases sitting between them. The CDR3 coding sequence is TGTGCCAGCAGCCCAGGGTCAGGGACCTACGAGCAGTACTTC. It yields the protein CASSPGSGTYEQYF.

The V and J genes are TRBV13 and TRBJ1-3; tentatively, D is TRBD1 (5 bases). The V gene's germline CDR1 is PRHDT and CDR2 FYEKMQ (reference sequence). This CDR3 is 13 amino acids long. Trimming took 6 bases from V and 2 from J, leaving 8 bases between them. CDR3 sequence reads: CASRTGAGNTIYF. In DNA, the CDR3 is TGTGCCAGCAGGACGGGGGCTGGAAACACCATATATTTT. The whole variable domain, filled in from reference TRBV13 and TRBJ1-3, reads AAGVIQSPRHLIKEKRETATLKCYPIPRHDTVYWYQQGPGQDPQFLISFYEKMQSDKGSIPDRFSAQQFSDYHSELNMSSLELGDSALYFCASRTGAGNTIYFGEGSWLTVV.

CDR3: CTVERGNTIYF. The CDR3 DNA is TGCACCGTTGAGAGGGGAAACACCATATATTTT. This sequence joins TRBV20-1 and TRBJ1-3, with D uncertain. The CDR3 runs to 11 residues. The V gene's germline CDR1 is DFQATT and CDR2 SNEGSKA (reference sequence).

This clone was recorded only once. V is TRBV7-2 and J is TRBJ1-1, with 10 bases fitting TRBD1. The V gene's germline CDR1 is SGHTA and CDR2 FQGNSA. This CDR3 has 15 amino acids. The V gene end was trimmed by 5 bases and the J gene end by 5 bases; junction bases not matched to a gene: 8. Written as DNA, the CDR3 is TGTGCCAGCAGCGTACTGACAGGGGGCTGGACTGAAGCTTTCTTT. The encoded protein is CASSVLTGGWTEAFF.

V usage is TRBV9 and J usage is TRBJ2-3, with 9 positions matching TRBD2. Trimming took 3 bases from V and 2 from J; bases not matched to a gene: 4. Per the germline V gene, CDR1 is SGDLS and CDR2 is YYNGEE. The CDR3 is made up of 15 amino acids. DNA for the CDR3: TGTGCCAGCAGCGAGGGACTAGCCGCCACAGATACGCAGTATTTT. This codes for CASSEGLAATDTQYF. The variable domain in full, completed from reference TRBV9 and TRBJ2-3, reads DSGVTQTPKHLITATGQRVTLRCSPRSGDLSVYWYQQSLDQGLQFLIQYYNGEERAKGNILERFSAQQFPDLHSELNLSSLELGDSALYFCASSEGLAATDTQYFGPGTRLTVL.

Points on this clone: The sample has other DNA sequences that encode this CDR3 too. This chain links TRBV12-3 or TRBV12-4 with TRBJ1-1; unclear D gene. The CDR3 length is 12 residues. Trimming took 6 bases from V and 4 from J, leaving 9 bases between them. The CDR3 nucleotides read TGTGCCAGCAGCCGGGGAAGCACTGAAGCTTTCTTT. It yields the protein CASSRGSTEAFF.

The rearrangement uses TRBV12-5 and TRBJ1-3, with D unclear. This CDR3 has 14 residues. Trimming pared 0 bases from V and 4 bases from J, leaving 7 bases between. CDR1 and CDR2 (germline): LGHNT, FRNRAP. The CDR3 loop reads CASGLVGGGNTIYF. CDR3 nucleotides: TGTGCTAGTGGTTTGGTTGGAGGGGGAAACACCATATATTTT. The full variable domain, rest sourced from reference TRBV12-5 and TRBJ1-3, is DARVTQTPRHKVTEMGQEVTMRCQPILGHNTVFWYRQTMMQGLELLAYFRNRAPLDDSGMPKDRFSAEMPDATLATLKIQPSEPRDSAVYFCASGLVGGGNTIYFGEGSWLTVV.

The V call is TRBV7-2, the J call TRBJ2-4, with 7 bases lining up with TRBD2. The CDR3 sequence is 14 residues long. The germline gives CDR1 SGHTA, CDR2 FQGNSA. The V gene end was trimmed by 5 bases and the J gene end by 7 bases; junction bases not matched to a gene: 8. The CDR3 protein is CASSPRGIMNIQYF. The DNA for the CDR3 is TGTGCCAGCAGCCCGCGGGGGATCATGAACATTCAGTACTTC.

The V gene is TRBV9, the J gene TRBJ1-5; TRBD1 aligns across 10 bases. The CDR3 length is 15 residues. In germline, CDR1 is SGDLS, CDR2 YYNGEE. The J segment lost 2 bases and the V segment lost 5 bases, leaving 4 bases of the junction unmatched. The CDR3 loop reads CASRSGTGGNQPQHF. CDR3 DNA: TGTGCCAGCAGGTCCGGGACAGGGGGCAATCAGCCCCAGCATTTT. Variable domain in full (rest from reference TRBV9 and TRBJ1-5): DSGVTQTPKHLITATGQRVTLRCSPRSGDLSVYWYQQSLDQGLQFLIQYYNGEERAKGNILERFSAQQFPDLHSELNLSSLELGDSALYFCASRSGTGGNQPQHFGDGTRLSIL.

The rearrangement links TRBV5-1 to TRBJ2-7; 9 positions match TRBD1. CDR3 length: 12 residues. CDR1 SGHRS and CDR2 YFSETQ come from the germline V gene. Trimming at V came to 3 bases and at J to 6 bases, leaving 1 base not matched to a gene. DNA of the CDR3: TGCGCCAGCAGCTGGGACAGGGCCGAGCAGTACTTC. Translated: CASSWDRAEQYF.

The J gene is TRBJ1-6, the V gene TRBV5-1, with D maybe TRBD1 (5 bases). There are 15 residues in the CDR3. Germline CDR1 and CDR2: SGHRS and YFSETQ. V was clipped by 1 base and J by 7 bases, with 12 bases between them. CDR3 region: CASSLLARGNSPLHF. The CDR3 bases are TGCGCCAGCAGCTTGTTGGCCCGGGGGAATTCACCCCTCCACTTT.

The chain employs TRBV14 and TRBJ1-6; the D gene is possibly TRBD1 (5 bases). The CDR3 has 13 amino acids. Germline V gene data show CDR1 as SGHDN and CDR2 as FVKESK. V was cut by 1 base and J by 10 bases, with 8 bases left in between. CDR3 sequence reads: CASSQVRGSPLHF. The CDR3 DNA is TGTGCCAGCAGCCAAGTCCGGGGGTCACCCCTCCACTTT.

In this sample, this clone turned up a few times. The chain is built from TRBV5-5 and TRBJ1-1; D is unresolved. CDR3 length: 14 amino acids. In germline, CDR1 is SGHKS, CDR2 YYEKEE (reference sequence). Trimming cost V 0 bases and J 1 base, with 7 bases left between them. CDR3 nucleotide sequence: TGTGCCAGCAGCTTGGTGTCCCAGAACACTGAAGCTTTCTTT. It is translated as CASSLVSQNTEAFF.

Only one count was recorded for this clone. The genes are TRBV7-9 and TRBJ2-5; D call uncertain. Trimming left V 5 bases short and J 1 base short, with 11 bases between. CDR1 and CDR2 from the germline V gene are SEHNR and FQNEAQ (reference sequence). This CDR3 is built from 14 residues. In DNA form, the CDR3 reads TGTGCCAGCAGCCCGCGCCTTTCCCAAGAGACCCAGTACTTC. Translation gives CASSPRLSQETQYF.